Listed here are 9 T cell receptor beta chains from one sample, sequenced in a study of T cells in women clearing cervical HPV infection. Method: immunoSEQ multiplex PCR; TCRdb's copy keeps in-frame clones and lacks some. The record lists 15,000 to 20,000 clones, of which the ten most abundant hold about 17%. The sequenced sample consisted of blood buffy coat. The source is a woman between 18 and 70 years old with a cervical HPV16 infection that either progressed to CIN3+ or cleared (not recorded which).

As concerns this clone: The read ends 3 residues before the CDR3 terminus; that terminus is restored from the germline J gene. The chain employs TRBV18 and TRBJ1-2; 8 bases match TRBD1. This CDR3 has 13 residues. The germline V gene has CDR1 KGHSH and CDR2 LQKENI. Trimming at V came to 4 bases and at J to 6 bases, leaving 4 bases not matched to a gene. CDR3 DNA (partial): TGTGCCAGCTCACTGACAGGGGTGAATGGC. Its translation is CASSLTGVNG. The full-length CDR3 reads as CASSLTGVNGYTF.

On this clone: Read sequence stops 3 residues before the CDR3 end, and the germline J gene provides the missing end. J is TRBJ2-3 and V is TRBV12-3 or TRBV12-4; D is perhaps TRBD1 (6 bases). This CDR3 is built from 15 residues. V was clipped by 2 bases and J by 5 bases, with 14 bases between them. CDR3 in amino acids: CASSLRQGSEDTQYF. The CDR3 bases that were read are TGTGCCAGCAGTTTAAGGCAGGGGTCGGAAGATACG.

As for this clone: The read ends 3 residues shy of where the CDR3 ends; the end is completed using the germline J gene. The chain has TRBV7-6 and TRBJ1-1; D gene uncertain. The germline gives CDR1 SGHVS, CDR2 FNYEAQ. Between the trimmed V and J ends, which lost 4 bases and 1 base, there was a span of 7 bases. This CDR3 has 13 amino acids. CDR3 DNA, as far as it was read: TGTGCCAGCAGCTCGCAGGAGAACACTGAA. Encoded protein: CASSSQENTE. The CDR3 as a whole reads CASSSQENTEAFF.

The CDR3 is CAIGQGSYEQYF. The DNA read from the CDR3 is TGTGCCATAGGACAGGGCTCCTACGAG. The rearrangement uses TRBV28 and TRBJ2-7; 8 nucleotides line up with TRBD1. The DNA ends 3 residues before the CDR3 does, and the rest of the CDR3 is filled in from the germline J gene. This CDR3 spans 12 amino acids. CDR1 and CDR2 from the germline V gene are MDHEN and SYDVKM. V dropped 10 bases and J dropped 0; count of bases not matched to a gene: 2.

Comment on this clone: The CDR3 extends 3 residues past the end of the read, so its final part is completed from the germline J gene. The chain has TRBV18 and TRBJ2-3, with 7 nucleotides matching TRBD1. This CDR3 contains 13 residues. After removal of 11 bases from V and 1 base from J, the junction contained 6 bases not matched to a gene. Per the germline V gene, CDR1 is KGHSH and CDR2 is LQKENI. CDR3: CAGRGQGTDTQYF. CDR3 DNA (partial): TGTGCCGGCCGCGGACAGGGCACAGATACG.

A word on this clone: The read terminates 3 residues before the CDR3 end, so the remaining end is supplied by the germline J gene. The gene calls are TRBV29-1 and TRBJ2-2, with TRBD1 matching 7 bases. The germline V gene has CDR1 SQVTM and CDR2 ANQGSEA. CDR3 size: 14 residues. CDR3 loop: CSVPTGATNEKLFF. The DNA read from the CDR3 is TGCAGCGTTCCCACAGGGGCAACTAATGAAAAG.

Remarks on this clone: The CDR3 is cut off 3 residues early in the read; its end comes from the germline J gene. The J gene is TRBJ1-4, the V gene TRBV18; D is uncertain. With 0 bases removed from V and 0 bases from J, the gap between germline ends came to 17 bases. This CDR3 is 19 amino acids long. Germline lookup yields CDR1 KGHSH and CDR2 LQKENI. The CDR3 reads CASSPPFNLFEATNEKLFF. The DNA read from the CDR3 is TGTGCCAGCTCACCACCGTTTAACCTTTTCGAGGCAACTAATGAAAAA.

In regard to this clone: The sequenced fragment ends 3 residues before the CDR3 boundary, so the rest is inferred from the germline J gene. The chain uses TRBV7-6 and TRBJ2-1; 9 nucleotides agree with TRBD2. J lost 5 bases, V lost 2 bases, and 7 bases had no gene match. In germline, CDR1 is SGHVS, CDR2 FNYEAQ. This CDR3 is built from 16 residues. Incomplete CDR3 DNA: TGTGCCAGCAGCTTACGGGCTAGCGGGGAGCACAATGAG. Translation gives CASSLRASGEHNE. The whole CDR3 is CASSLRASGEHNEQFF.

About this clone: The CDR3 end falls 3 residues outside the read, so it is completed with the germline J gene. The chain carries TRBV18 and TRBJ1-2; the D gene is possibly TRBD1 (5 bases). The CDR3 is made up of 15 amino acids. Germline CDR1 is KGHSH and CDR2 is LQKENI. CDR3 DNA (partial): TGTGCCAGCTCACCGACTAGCGGGGGGACCTACGAC. Residues: CASSPTSGGTYD. The whole CDR3 protein is CASSPTSGGTYDYTF.